This is a list of T cell receptor beta chains from one sample in a study of technical replicates of blood from a handful of donors. Libraries were prepared by immunoSEQ multiplex PCR; TCRdb keeps only in-frame clonotypes and omits some of them. Of 50,000 to 55,000 clones listed, roughly 86% were seen once; the top ten hold 5% to 6%. Sequencing was done on a sample of PBMCs. Every receptor here comes from a human donor in good health. Some clones in this sample may be carry-over from other donors' samples. CDR3s include the opening cysteine and the closing phenylalanine or tryptophan. The D gene is left open where the match is weak. Rows may omit the clone size; those that give it use once, few, many or a size class.

J,V,D,size,CDR3,DNA
TRBJ1-4,TRBV19,TRBD1,-,CASSNLAGGAHNEKLFF,TGTGCCAGTAGTAACTTAGCAGGGGGCGCCCATAATGAAAAACTGTTTTTT
TRBJ1-5,TRBV6-5,-,few,CASRAGYSNQPQHF,TGTGCCAGCAGGGCTGGTTATAGCAATCAGCCCCAGCATTTT
TRBJ1-6,TRBV2,-,-,CASSEAPARNGNSPLHF,TGTGCCAGCAGTGAAGCCCCCGCGAGGAATGGGAATTCACCCCTCCACTTT
TRBJ2-3,TRBV4-2,TRBD2,-,CASSQDQLSGATDTQYF,TGTGCCAGCAGCCAAGATCAGCTTAGCGGGGCCACAGATACGCAGTATTTT
TRBJ2-5,TRBV12-5,TRBD2,-,CASGLRLAGGIQETQYF,TGTGCTAGTGGTTTACGTCTAGCGGGGGGAATACAAGAGACCCAGTACTTC
TRBJ2-5,TRBV7-9,-,-,CASSLVAGYQETQYF,TGTGCCAGCAGCTTAGTCGCGGGTTACCAAGAGACCCAGTACTTC
TRBJ1-1,TRBV18,-,few,CASSPQGGTEAFF,TGTGCCAGCTCACCCCAGGGCGGCACTGAAGCTTTCTTT
TRBJ2-5,TRBV18,-,-,CASSHGDQETQYF,TGTGCCAGCTCCCACGGAGACCAGGAGACCCAGTACTTC
TRBJ2-5,TRBV15,TRBD2,few,CATSRIQLAGGRETQYF,TGTGCCACCAGCAGAATACAGCTAGCGGGGGGGCGGGAGACCCAGTACTTC
TRBJ1-1,TRBV7-3,TRBD1,-,CASSLGQGTEAFF,TGTGCCAGCAGCTTAGGACAGGGCACTGAAGCTTTCTTT
TRBJ2-4,TRBV7-2,TRBD1,once,CASSPRWGQGKNIQYF,TGTGCCAGCAGCCCGCGTTGGGGACAGGGGAAAAACATTCAGTACTTC
TRBJ2-2,TRBV29-1,TRBD2,-,CSVGTSGGKPNTGELFF,TGCAGCGTTGGGACTAGCGGGGGGAAGCCGAACACCGGGGAGCTGTTTTTT
TRBJ2-1,TRBV19,TRBD2,once,CASNTGLAGEDEQFF,TGTGCCAGCAATACGGGACTAGCGGGAGAGGATGAGCAGTTCTTC
TRBJ1-2,TRBV4-1,-,-,CASSPVEGLLYGYTF,TGCGCCAGCAGCCCAGTAGAGGGCCTACTATATGGCTACACCTTC
TRBJ2-7,TRBV21-1,-,-,CASRKWGGEQYF,TGTGCCAGCAGGAAGTGGGGGGGGGAGCAGTACTTC
TRBJ1-6,TRBV4-2,-,-,CASSQPPQDYNSPLHF,TGTGCCAGCAGCCAGCCCCCACAAGACTATAATTCACCCCTCCACTTT
TRBJ1-2,TRBV29-1,-,-,CSVDGGGGANYGYTF,TGCAGCGTTGATGGAGGGGGGGGTGCTAACTATGGCTACACCTTC
TRBJ2-5,TRBV5-8,TRBD2,-,CASKELAGKETQYF,TGTGCCAGTAAGGAACTAGCGGGAAAAGAGACCCAGTACTTC
TRBJ1-2,TRBV6-6,-,-,CASSPGQSYGYTF,TGTGCCAGCAGCCCCGGACAGAGCTATGGCTACACCTTC
TRBJ1-1,TRBV6-4,TRBD1,few,CASSATGSTEAFF,TGTGCCAGCAGTGCGACAGGGAGCACTGAAGCTTTCTTT
TRBJ1-2,TRBV18,TRBD1,-,CASSPDRGAEGYTF,TGTGCCAGCTCCCCTGACAGGGGGGCTGAAGGCTACACCTTC
TRBJ1-1,TRBV7-9,-,-,CASSLGAFEAFF,TGTGCCAGCAGCTTAGGGGCATTTGAAGCTTTCTTT
TRBJ1-1,TRBV29-1,-,-,CSVSQTGNTEAFF,TGCAGCGTTTCACAGACAGGAAACACTGAAGCTTTCTTT
TRBJ2-5,TRBV5-6,-,-,CASSLDLRETQYF,TGTGCCAGCAGCTTGGATCTGCGTGAGACCCAGTACTTC
TRBJ1-5,TRBV27,-,-,CASSRGNSNQPQHF,TGTGCCAGCAGTCGAGGGAATAGCAATCAGCCCCAGCATTTT
TRBJ2-2,TRBV5-1,-,-,CASSQTGSNTGELFF,TGCGCCAGCAGCCAGACAGGTTCGAACACCGGGGAGCTGTTTTTT
TRBJ1-5,TRBV15,-,-,CAIGSPNQPQHF,TGTGCCATCGGGTCCCCTAATCAGCCCCAGCATTTT
TRBJ2-3,TRBV5-8,TRBD2,-,CASRFGTSGGTDTQYF,TGTGCCAGCAGATTCGGGACTAGCGGCGGCACAGATACGCAGTATTTT
TRBJ1-1,TRBV4-3,-,-,CASSQHSYTEAFF,TGCGCCAGCAGCCAACACAGTTACACTGAAGCTTTCTTT
TRBJ2-7,TRBV5-1,TRBD1,-,CASSSHDRGRNEQYF,TGCGCCAGCAGCTCCCACGACAGGGGGAGGAACGAGCAGTACTTC
TRBJ1-5,TRBV27,TRBD1,-,CASRRDRVSNQPQHF,TGTGCCAGCAGGCGAGACAGGGTTAGCAATCAGCCCCAGCATTTT
TRBJ2-1,TRBV9,-,-,CASSVDSFYEQFF,TGTGCCAGCAGCGTGGACAGCTTCTATGAGCAGTTCTTC
TRBJ2-6,TRBV7-9,-,-,CASSRYGANVLTF,TGTGCCAGCAGCCGCTATGGGGCCAACGTCCTGACTTTC
TRBJ2-1,TRBV7-9,TRBD2,-,CASSLDVASGHNEQFF,TGTGCCAGCAGCTTGGACGTGGCTAGCGGGCACAATGAGCAGTTCTTC
TRBJ2-7,TRBV4-3,TRBD1,-,CASSRGTGPYEQYF,TGCGCCAGCAGCCGGGGGACAGGGCCCTACGAGCAGTACTTC
TRBJ1-5,TRBV2,TRBD1,-,CASSILQGAYQPQHF,TGTGCCAGCAGTATACTACAGGGGGCATATCAGCCCCAGCATTTT
TRBJ1-6,TRBV27,-,-,CVNNSPLHF,TGTGTCAATAATTCACCCCTCCACTTT